The 2 T cell receptor beta chains reported below all come from one sample, sequenced in a study of blood T cell repertoires in COVID-19. Sequenced by immunoSEQ multiplex PCR; TCRdb stores in-frame clones only, minus some. This table has 50,000 to 75,000 clones, around nine tenths appearing once. Sequencing was carried out using peripheral blood. These receptors came from a woman aged 45 to 65 with active or convalescent COVID-19.

This rearrangement joins TRBV7-9 to TRBJ2-7; TRBD1 matches 7 bases. There are 16 residues in the CDR3. The V segment lost 2 bases and the J segment 5 bases; nucleotides outside the gene matches: 12. The germline gives CDR1 SEHNR, CDR2 FQNEAQ (reference sequence). The DNA for the CDR3 is TGTGCCAGCAGCTTAATAGCTTGGCAGGGGACAGACGAGCAGTACTTC. This codes for CASSLIAWQGTDEQYF.

The rearrangement links TRBV15 to TRBJ2-7, with D tentatively TRBD1 (6 bases). CDR3 length: 15 residues. Trimming shortened V by 0 bases and J by 3 bases, and 12 bases separated the two germline ends. In germline, CDR1 is LNHNV, CDR2 YYDKDF (reference sequence). The CDR3: CATSRDQGSSYEQYF. The CDR3 DNA reads TGTGCCACCAGCAGAGATCAGGGGAGTAGCTACGAGCAGTACTTC.